The next 25 T cell receptor beta chains were all read from a single sample in a study of response to subunit inactivated influenza vaccine (dated by TCRdb to between 2018 and 2020). Libraries were prepared through RT-PCR. TCRdb records Illumina HiSeq 2500 as the sequencer. TCRdb cleaned the public reads at Q25 with fastp, built clones with MiXCR and kept in-frame beta chains. Every CDR3 protein is listed once, alongside the most common genes and DNA of its rows. In this sample the table shows approximately 700,000 distinct CDR3 sequences, 15% to 18% of which occur a single time. The top ten clones comprise roughly 10% of the sample. The sequencing here drew on PBMCs from blood, taken about 12 days after vaccination. The receptor set was obtained from a man in his fifties who received an inactivated influenza vaccine. Donor details come from another sample of the same person, matched by shared clones.

This clonotype has just a few counts. This rearrangement joins TRBV12-3 or TRBV12-4 to TRBJ1-5; no clear D. This CDR3 region has 14 residues. Trimming cost V 2 bases and J 0 bases, with 5 bases left between them. The CDR3 sequence is CASSLPLSNQPQHF. DNA for the CDR3: TGTGCCAGCAGTTTACCTCTTAGCAATCAGCCCCAGCATTTT.

This clonotype appeared many times. The rearrangement uses TRBV7-2 and TRBJ2-1; D remains unclear. V was pared by 3 bases and J by 13 bases, with 16 bases between. Germline CDR1 SGHTA, CDR2 FQGNSA. This CDR3 region has 13 residues. The CDR3 sequence is CASSFEGSAAQFF. In DNA form, the CDR3 reads TGTGCCAGCAGCTTCGAAGGCAGCGCTGCTCAGTTCTTC.

CDR3 nucleotides: TGTGCCAGCAGTTACGGGGACTCCTACAATGAGCAGTTCTTC. Protein sequence: CASSYGDSYNEQFF. V usage is TRBV6-5 and J usage is TRBJ2-1; D gene uncertain. CDR1 and CDR2 (germline): MNHEY, SVGAGI. Trimming took off 2 bases at V and 0 bases at J, with 5 bases between the two ends. The CDR3 runs 14 residues.

This clonotype was counted a few times. This chain connects TRBV7-9 to TRBJ2-1, with a possible D match to TRBD2 (5 bases). The CDR3 loop spans 13 amino acids. V lost 9 bases, J lost 5 bases, and 14 bases lay in between. Germline V lookup: CDR1 SEHNR, CDR2 FQNEAQ (reference sequence). This CDR3 reads CARERTGDNEQFF. The CDR3 DNA sequence: TGTGCCAGGGAGCGGACCGGGGACAATGAGCAGTTCTTC.

The chain joins TRBV7-8 to TRBJ2-7; D uncertain. CDR3 length: 14 amino acids. Between the trimmed V and J ends, which lost 5 bases and 3 bases, there was a span of 14 bases. The germline gives CDR1 SGHVS, CDR2 FQNEAQ. The CDR3 spells CASSNTRARYEQYF. CDR3 DNA sequence: TGTGCCAGCAGCAACACCCGGGCCCGCTACGAGCAGTACTTC.

On this clonotype: Here the CDR3 omits its conserved ending phenylalanine or tryptophan, so a read error is the likely source. The rearrangement uses TRBV28 and TRBJ2-1; the D gene is possibly TRBD1 (6 bases). The CDR3 spans 12 residues. V gave up 3 bases and J gave up 10 bases, with 10 bases separating them. Germline V lookup: CDR1 MDHEN, CDR2 SYDVKM. The CDR3 is CASSLVGTEQFL. CDR3 sequence (DNA): TGTGCCAGCAGTTTGGTTGGGACAGAGCAGTTCCTC.

The chain uses TRBV7-2 and TRBJ2-3, with D unresolved. Germline V lookup: CDR1 SGHTA, CDR2 FQGNSA. The CDR3 runs 12 residues. Between the trimmed V and J ends, which lost 4 bases and 8 bases, there was a span of 10 bases. CDR3 sequence reads: CASSSRWGTQYF. The CDR3, as DNA: TGTGCCAGCAGCTCCAGGTGGGGTACGCAGTATTTT.

This clonotype was detected a few times. The chain recombines TRBV28 with TRBJ2-1; D is perhaps TRBD2 (5 bases). The V end was cut by 3 bases, the J end by 7 bases, with 16 bases between. The CDR3 contains 15 residues. Germline CDR1 is MDHEN and CDR2 is SYDVKM. The CDR3 reads CASSFLGSGRNEQFF. The CDR3 nucleotides are TGTGCCAGCAGTTTTTTAGGGAGCGGTCGTAATGAGCAGTTCTTC. Combining the CDR3 with reference TRBV28 and TRBJ2-1 gives the whole variable domain DVKVTQSSRYLVKRTGEKVFLECVQDMDHENMFWYRQDPGLGLRLIYFSYDVKMKEKGDIPEGYSVSREKKERFSLILESASTNQTSMYLCASSFLGSGRNEQFFGPGTRLTVL.

This clonotype turned up a few times. This chain uses TRBV6-2 or TRBV6-3 with TRBJ2-7, with a weak D call TRBD1 (6 bases). This CDR3 has 13 residues. Germline CDR1 reads MNHEY; CDR2 reads SVGEGT. V was pared by 0 bases and J by 5 bases, with 8 bases between. Here the CDR3 reads CASSYSTGDEQYF. The CDR3 DNA sequence: TGTGCCAGCAGTTACTCGACAGGTGACGAGCAGTACTTC.

This clonotype was seen more than once but under ten times. The chain has TRBV4-3 and TRBJ2-1; D unclear. There are 14 residues in the CDR3. Germline CDR1 is LGHNA and CDR2 is YSLEER. Trimming took 1 base from V and 4 from J, leaving 8 bases between them. The chain's CDR3 is CASSQGATYNEQFF. CDR3 in DNA: TGCGCCAGCAGCCAAGGTGCCACTTACAATGAGCAGTTCTTC.

In its sample, this clonotype was seen a few times. The chain's CDR3 is CASSQAPGAQYF. DNA of the CDR3: TGTGCCAGCAGCCAAGCACCGGGGGCCCAGTACTTC. The chain is built from TRBV4-2 and TRBJ2-5, with a possible D match to TRBD2 (6 bases). V was shortened by 1 base and J by 9 bases, with 9 bases between the two germline ends. This CDR3 spans 12 amino acids. Germline V CDR1 and CDR2: LGHNA, YNFKEQ.

V is TRBV28 and J is TRBJ2-7; D uncertain. Trimming removed 2 bases from V and 3 bases from J, with 14 bases in between. This CDR3 has 15 residues. Per germline, CDR1 MDHEN and CDR2 SYDVKM. The CDR3 bases are TGTGCCAGCAGTTTACCCGATTCCAGGCGCTACGAGCAGTACTTC. Translated, it gives CASSLPDSRRYEQYF.

This clonotype was observed a few times. The V gene is TRBV25-1, the J gene TRBJ1-6, with no clear D. Germline CDR1 and CDR2: MGHDK and SYGVNS. Trimming took off 1 base at V and 9 bases at J, with 4 bases between the two ends. The CDR3 extends over 12 amino acids. CDR3 bases: TGTGCCAGCAGTGAATCTGGTTCACCCCTCCACTTT. Residues: CASSESGSPLHF.

This clonotype was recorded a few times. The rearrangement joins TRBV18 to TRBJ2-7, with TRBD1 identical over 8 bases. This CDR3 is built from 12 residues. Trimming cost V 5 bases and J 8 bases; bases outside gene matches: 5. CDR1 and CDR2 from the germline V gene are KGHSH and LQKENI. The CDR3 region has the DNA TGTGCCAGCTCAGAGGACAGGGTCAAGCAGTACTTC. It yields the protein CASSEDRVKQYF.

This chain joins TRBV4-2 and TRBJ1-2; 7 nucleotides align to TRBD1. Germline trimming cut 0 bases from V and 4 bases from J; bases unmatched to any gene: 5. This CDR3 is built from 15 residues. Per germline, CDR1 LGHNA and CDR2 YNFKEQ. The CDR3 region is CASSQDGTVGYGYTF. The CDR3 DNA sequence: TGTGCCAGCAGCCAAGATGGGACAGTTGGCTATGGCTACACCTTC.

V usage is TRBV10-3 and J usage is TRBJ2-7; 10 bases match TRBD2. The germline CDR1 and CDR2 sequences are ENHRY and SYGVKD. The CDR3 runs 15 residues. J lost 1 base, V lost 2 bases, and 2 bases had no gene match. In DNA, the CDR3 is TGTGCCATCAGTGAGGGACTAGCGGATTCCTACGAGCAGTACTTC. It specifies CAISEGLADSYEQYF.

This clonotype was seen a few times. The chain has TRBV24-1 and TRBJ2-1, with D perhaps matching TRBD1 (6 bases). The V gene lost 3 bases and the J gene lost 9 bases, with 11 bases spanning the gap. Germline V gene data show CDR1 as KGHDR and CDR2 as SFDVKD. The CDR3 contains 13 residues. CDR3 protein: CATSDAVRGEQFF. The CDR3, as DNA: TGTGCCACCAGTGATGCCGTCAGGGGTGAGCAGTTCTTC.

The chain couples TRBV7-9 to TRBJ2-5, with 9 positions matching TRBD1. The V and J ends lost 1 base and 4 bases, in that order; junction bases with no gene match: 7. The CDR3 is 16 residues long. Germline V CDR1 and CDR2: SEHNR, FQNEAQ (reference sequence). This CDR3 reads CASSLGDRVVGETQYF. DNA for the CDR3: TGTGCCAGCAGCTTAGGGGACAGGGTGGTTGGAGAGACCCAGTACTTC. Supplemented by reference TRBV7-9 and TRBJ2-5, the full variable domain reads DTGVSQNPRHKITKRGQNVTFRCDPISEHNRLYWYRQTLGQGPEFLTYFQNEAQLEKSRLLSDRFSAERPKGSFSTLEIQRTEQGDSAMYLCASSLGDRVVGETQYFGPGTRLLVL.

Only a few counts were recorded for this clonotype. V gene TRBV7-2 combines with J gene TRBJ2-3, with D maybe TRBD1 (6 bases). V lost 1 base and J 4 bases, leaving 18 bases between the germline ends. Germline values: CDR1 SGHTA, CDR2 FQGNSA. The CDR3 is 17 amino acids. The CDR3 protein is CASSLGGPGFQADTQYF. CDR3 sequence (DNA): TGTGCCAGCAGCTTAGGGGGGCCAGGATTTCAGGCAGATACGCAGTATTTT.

The rearrangement links TRBV4-1 to TRBJ1-2; TRBD1 is a possible D gene (5 bases). The CDR3 extends over 16 amino acids. Trimming removed 0 bases at V and 2 bases at J, with 13 bases between. CDR1 is MGHRA and CDR2 is YSYEKL in the germline V gene. The CDR3 loop reads CASSQDAQGYNYGYTF. Here the CDR3 DNA reads TGCGCCAGCAGCCAAGACGCGCAGGGATACAACTATGGCTACACCTTC.

As concerns this clonotype: This may come from a read error, since a much larger clone is one base off. The chain recombines TRBV6-2 or TRBV6-3 with TRBJ2-4; 7 nucleotides align to TRBD1. The CDR3 length is 16 residues. The V and J ends lost 5 bases and 0 bases, in that order; junction bases with no gene match: 7. Germline V CDR1 and CDR2: MNHEY, SVGEGT. CDR3 in amino acids: CASSRGQSLAKNIQYF. The CDR3 DNA is TGTGCCAGCAGTAGGGGACAGTCTTTAGCCAAAAACATTCAGTACTTC.

The chain is built from TRBV5-4 and TRBJ2-4, with D tentatively TRBD1 or TRBD2 (6 bases each). Trimming stripped 4 bases from V and 10 bases from J, with 15 bases between. Germline V gives CDR1 SGHNT, CDR2 YYREEE (reference sequence). This CDR3 is 13 amino acids long. CDR3 loop: CASSITGAGIQYF. The CDR3, as DNA: TGTGCCAGCAGCATAACGGGGGCAGGTATTCAGTACTTC. Based on the CDR3 plus reference TRBV5-4 and TRBJ2-4, the full variable domain is ETGVTQSPTHLIKTRGQQVTLRCSSQSGHNTVSWYQQALGQGPQFIFQYYREEENGRGNFPPRFSGLQFPNYSSELNVNALELDDSALYLCASSITGAGIQYFGAGTRLSVL.

This clonotype came up many times. The V and J genes are TRBV28 and TRBJ2-1; the D is unclear. CDR1 is MDHEN and CDR2 is SYDVKM in the germline V gene. The length of the CDR3 is 12 residues. V was shortened by 6 bases and J by 3 bases, with 6 bases between the two germline ends. The DNA for the CDR3 is TGTGCCAGCAGCATCTACTACAATGAGCAGTTCTTC. Its translation: CASSIYYNEQFF.

The table lists this clonotype with a few counts. This chain joins TRBV11-2 and TRBJ2-1, with D possibly being TRBD1 (6 bases). The V end lost 5 bases, the J end lost 3 bases, and 14 bases lay between the germline ends. This CDR3 comprises 15 residues. Germline CDR1 SGHAT, CDR2 FQNNGV. CDR3: CASSKTGTRYNEQFF. The CDR3 DNA sequence: TGTGCCAGCAGCAAAACCGGGACACGCTACAATGAGCAGTTCTTC.

This clonotype was recorded a few times. The V gene is TRBV20-1, the J gene TRBJ2-7; the D gene could be TRBD1 or TRBD2 (5 bases each). Germline V gives CDR1 DFQATT, CDR2 SNEGSKA (reference sequence). V was pared by 8 bases and J by 2 bases, with 13 bases between. The CDR3 sequence is 12 residues long. The CDR3 coding sequence is TGCAGTACTCGGGACGGCACCTACGAGCAGTACTTC. Its protein product is CSTRDGTYEQYF.